This TCR beta chain comes out of a study of blood T cell dynamics during melanoma immunotherapy. Study at large: First-line therapy was either pembrolizumab or nivolumab with ipilimumab for metastatic melanoma. Findings of the study overall: Unlike progressors, later disease-control patients had W3 repertoires gaining clonality or diversity. Clones driving repertoire changes may be melanoma-specific or general immune activation.

Repertoires were generated with immunoSEQ multiplex PCR, while TCRdb's copy carries only in-frame clones and drops some. The sample has approximately 9,500 clones, 88% seen once. The time point was: pre-treatment baseline. Patients with prior systemic cancer treatment, concomitant immunosuppressants, or other active malignancies were excluded. Regarding this clone: Its antigen is unidentified.

Sequencing was performed on blood, taken from a patient treated with checkpoint blockade. This TCR was sampled from a human donor with melanoma.

For the CDR3, the DNA is TGTGCCAGCTCATGGCAGGGGGCGGCTAACTATGGCTACACCTTC. This gives the protein CASSWQGAANYGYTF. J is TRBJ1-2 and V is TRBV18, with TRBD1 matching over 8 bases. The CDR3 spans 15 residues. V shed 5 bases, J shed 0 bases, and the junction held 5 bases outside the gene matches. Germline V gene data show CDR1 as KGHSH and CDR2 as LQKENI.